This TCR beta chain was captured by sequencing in a study of Ad26.COV2.S vaccination and SARS-CoV-2 variants. The sample's treatment: roughly 19 received Ad26.COV2.S at low or high dose, single or two shots; about 5 received placebo; per-sample allocation not given. Sample collection was performed on day 63 after the first vaccine or placebo injection. The method was immunoSEQ multiplex PCR; TCRdb's version includes in-frame clones alone and lacks a portion of them. The top ten hold roughly 3% of the sample, which has roughly 250,000 clones, around 88% seen once. CDR1 MGHRA and CDR2 YSYEKL come from the germline V gene. The CDR3 sequence is 18 residues long. The V segment lost 0 bases and the J segment 0 bases; nucleotides outside the gene matches: 3.

The input for sequencing was peripheral blood, taken in a trial of Ad26.COV2.S vaccine versus placebo. This receptor was identified in a person between 18 and 65 years old who received the Ad26.COV2.S COVID-19 vaccine or a placebo. J is TRBJ2-3 and V is TRBV4-1; 13 bases align to TRBD2. Here the CDR3 DNA reads TGCGCCAGCAGCCAAGATAGGACTAGCGGGGGTAGCACAGATACGCAGTATTTT. Its protein is CASSQDRTSGGSTDTQYF.